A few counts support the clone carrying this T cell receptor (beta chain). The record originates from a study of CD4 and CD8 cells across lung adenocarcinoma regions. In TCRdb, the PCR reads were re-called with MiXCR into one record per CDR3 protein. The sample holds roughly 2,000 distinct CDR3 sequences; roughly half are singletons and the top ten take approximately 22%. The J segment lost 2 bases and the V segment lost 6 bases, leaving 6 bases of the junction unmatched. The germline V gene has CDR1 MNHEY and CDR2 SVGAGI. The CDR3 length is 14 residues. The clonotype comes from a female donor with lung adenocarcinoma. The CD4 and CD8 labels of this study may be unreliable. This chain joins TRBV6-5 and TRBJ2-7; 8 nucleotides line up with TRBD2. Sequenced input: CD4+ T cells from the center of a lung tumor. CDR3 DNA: TGTGCCAGCAGCTTGACTAGCGCCACCTACGAGCAGTACTTC. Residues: CASSLTSATYEQYF.